This T cell receptor (beta chain) derives from a study of shared clonotypes between healthy human individuals. Study-wide context: A few men and a couple of women, aged 18 to 49, were donors. Study-wide results and caveats: The sampled material consisted only of blood, and tissue repertoires are likely to differ. In a handful of donors, around 5% of naive CD4 clonotypes appeared in common.

Germline CDR1 and CDR2: SGHRS and YFSETQ. With V trimmed by 0 bases and J by 8 bases, 3 bases remained unmatched. CDR3 length: 14 amino acids. Profiled with immunoSEQ multiplex PCR; TCRdb holds only in-frame clones, not every one. Of 2 million to 3 million clones in the sample, 93% were seen once. This clone was seen just once. Its antigen remains unknown. Other DNA sequences in this specimen translate into the identical CDR3. The genes are TRBV5-1 and TRBJ2-1; TRBD2 agrees at 9 bases. Specimen: naive CD4+ T cells from PBMCs. Subset described: CD45RA+ positively selected. The source of this sequence is a young man in good health. Some clones in this sample may be carry-over from other donors' samples. The chain's CDR3 is CASSLGAGGYEQFF. CDR3 sequence (DNA): TGCGCCAGCAGCTTGGGTGCGGGAGGGTATGAGCAGTTCTTC.